The TCR beta chain under discussion was sequenced for a study of tumor-infiltrating lymphocytes in primary liver carcinoma. Study results and caveats: Tumor region pairs shared more overlap than did tumor-adjacent and tumor-blood pairs.

A note on this clonotype: Its antigen is undetermined. An end of the junction differs from the germline gene, which may be a read error.

Taking roughly 18-32 mg of unsorted bulk tissue, the authors co-extracted RNA and DNA. With chronic HBV infection, the patients were also treatment-naive. Five separate regions of each tumor underwent sampling. TCR beta cDNA was prepared out of roughly 490 ng total RNA by means of a constant-region primer. TCR beta libraries came from three nested multiplex PCR rounds using slightly modified ARM-PCR. MiXCR, run by TCRdb on the multiplex PCR reads, gives a single entry per CDR3 protein. Of approximately 120,000 distinct CDR3 sequences listed, 55% to 75% are singletons. The source material was liver tumor tissue from sampling region 3. Subset indicated: tumor region T3, left-lateral pole. The sequence was collected from a woman aged 60-70 years with primary liver carcinoma and hepatitis B virus infection.

CDR3 in amino acids: CTSSLGRGSGELFF. In nucleotides, the CDR3 is TGTACCAGCAGCTTAGGAAGGGGGTCCGGGGAGCTGTTTTTT. This sequence joins TRBV11-2 and TRBJ2-2; possible D gene TRBD1, 6 bases. From germline, CDR1 is SGHAT and CDR2 FQNNGV. This CDR3 has 14 residues.